This T cell receptor (beta chain) was observed in a study of OX40 agonist ivuxolimab in advanced cancers. As to this clone: No antigen is known for it.

Study outcomes and limitations: On average, a greater number of expanded clones characterised CD8+ T cells relative to CD4+.

V lost 5 bases to trimming and J lost 2 bases, with 14 bases between them. From germline, CDR1 is SGHAT and CDR2 FQDESV (reference sequence). The CDR3 runs to 15 residues. The protocol was immunoSEQ multiplex PCR, while the TCRdb copy is restricted to in-frame clones and leaves out a portion. The repertoire has around 48,000 clones, about 88% of them found once; the top ten carry 9.9%. Blood sampling was done at baseline, cycle 4 day 1, and cycle 7 day 1. The sample in question was CD4+ or CD8+ T cells sorted from blood, obtained in a trial of the OX40 agonist ivuxolimab. The sequence came from an adult with an advanced solid tumor such as melanoma, head and neck, liver or kidney cancer. V is TRBV11-1 and J is TRBJ2-3; no clear D. The CDR3, as DNA: TGTGCCAGCAGCGTGGGCCCTACCCCCACAGATACGCAGTATTTT. Translated, it gives CASSVGPTPTDTQYF.